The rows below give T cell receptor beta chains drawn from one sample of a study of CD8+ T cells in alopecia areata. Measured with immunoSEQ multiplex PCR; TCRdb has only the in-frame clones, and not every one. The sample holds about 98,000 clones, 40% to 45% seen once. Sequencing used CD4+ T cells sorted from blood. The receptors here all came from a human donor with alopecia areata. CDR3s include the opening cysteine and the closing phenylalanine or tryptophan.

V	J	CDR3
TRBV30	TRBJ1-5	CAWRGKASYQPQHF
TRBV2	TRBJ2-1	CASSEQYNEQFF
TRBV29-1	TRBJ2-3	CSVANGRVSSDTQYF
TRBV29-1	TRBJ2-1	CSVKAFYNEQFF
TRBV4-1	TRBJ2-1	CASRRTGGNNEQFF
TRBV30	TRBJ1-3	CAWSPGLSGNTIYF
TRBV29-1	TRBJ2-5	CSVIDRGETQYF
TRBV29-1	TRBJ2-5	CSAKNRGGSETQYF
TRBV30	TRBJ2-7	CAWNIQGAFGEQYF
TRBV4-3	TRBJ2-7	CASSSSRFGHEQYF
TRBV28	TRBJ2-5	CASLVGGGQETQYF
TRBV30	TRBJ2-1	CACKGGTGRYNEQFF
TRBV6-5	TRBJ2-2	CASSYSSGTGELFF
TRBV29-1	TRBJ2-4	CSVWVIAGELNIQYF
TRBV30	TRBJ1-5	CAWTPGDRNQPQHF
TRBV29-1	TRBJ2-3	CSSNSVIGNTQYF
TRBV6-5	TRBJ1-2	CASSYSTGLGYGYTF
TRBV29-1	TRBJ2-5	CSVEETQYF
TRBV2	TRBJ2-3	CASRRQGTDTQYF
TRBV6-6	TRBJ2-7	CASRDIRDSYEQYF
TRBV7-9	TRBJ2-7	CASSLVSGTDNSYEQYF
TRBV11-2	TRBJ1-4	CASSLPGRGEKLFF
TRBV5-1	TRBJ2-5	CASSSTGGEGETQYF
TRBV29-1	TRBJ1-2	CSVQTGGDTGYTF
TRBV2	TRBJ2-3	CASTTGTGGTDTQYF
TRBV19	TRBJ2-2	CASSIRGDTGELFF
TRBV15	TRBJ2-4	CATTAGRGNIQYF
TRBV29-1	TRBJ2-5	CSAERGETQYF
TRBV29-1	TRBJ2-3	CSVEKLAGFTDTQYF
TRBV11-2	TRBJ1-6	CASTLEGDTNSPLHF
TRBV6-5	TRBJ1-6	CASSQGLSPLHF
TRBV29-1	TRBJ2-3	CSVRRRSGRGTPDTQYF
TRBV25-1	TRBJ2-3	CASSADSRDTQYF
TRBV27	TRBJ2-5	CASRGTGRETQYF
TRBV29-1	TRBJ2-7	CSVEDSAGGGYEQYF
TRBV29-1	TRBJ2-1	CSVGQTYNEQFF
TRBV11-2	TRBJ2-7	CASSLRQRSYEQYF
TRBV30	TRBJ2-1	CAWSVKGADNEQFF
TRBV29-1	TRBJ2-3	CSVEVLAGALTDTQYF
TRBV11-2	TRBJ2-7	CASSKSGRVYDEQYF
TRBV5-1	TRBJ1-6	CASSLSRVDTTPLHF
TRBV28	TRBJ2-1	CASSLLLNEQFF
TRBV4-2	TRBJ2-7	CASSPGLLSYEQYF
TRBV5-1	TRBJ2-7	CASSFGRVGHEQYF
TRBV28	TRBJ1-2	CASSLYRYGYTF
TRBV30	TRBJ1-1	CAWRRGNTEAFF
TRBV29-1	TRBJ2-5	CSVRQGAETQYF
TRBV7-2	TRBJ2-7	CASSPRYYEQYF
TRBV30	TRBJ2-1	CAWSSGTSYFF
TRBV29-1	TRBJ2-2	CSVEGRAGELFF
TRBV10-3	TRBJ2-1	CAISESVLAGSSYNEQFF
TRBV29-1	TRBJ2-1	CSVPAGMSYNEQFF
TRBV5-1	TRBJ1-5	CASSLQGPDQPQHF
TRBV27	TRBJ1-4	CASSSTGGGEKLFF
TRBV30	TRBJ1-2	CAWSSVSANYGYTF
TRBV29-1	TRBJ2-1	CSETSRNEQFF
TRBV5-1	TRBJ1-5	CASSLGTGERQHF